This T cell receptor beta chain was observed in a study of CD8+CD57+ T cells in acquired aplastic anemia. Overall study context: Sorting CD4+ and CD8+ cells gave DNA averaging 3.2 ug. The study, taken as a whole, reports: Patients and controls shared twenty-nine CD8+ CDR3 sequences, highly expressed in patients. Patients did not significantly differ from controls in CD8+ Simpson's diversity.

V was pared by 6 bases and J by 6 bases, with 20 bases between. CDR1 is DFQATT, CDR2 SNEGSKA, per germline (reference sequence). CDR3 length equals 14 residues. About this clonotype itself: The antigen is undetermined.

In patients chosen for sequencing, flow cytometry had shown CD8+CD57+ cell expansion. Blood sampling was performed on the patients, and none of them had received therapy by then. TCR beta VDJ and CDR3 profiling used genomic DNA as template. TCRdb analysed the reads with MiXCR anew, one entry per CDR3 protein. Among approximately 100,000 distinct CDR3 sequences listed, about 66% were seen once. The sequence derives from a human donor with aplastic anemia. The chain links TRBV20-1 to TRBJ1-2; possible D gene TRBD1, 5 bases. The sample consisted of sorted CD4+, CD8+, or CD8+CD57+ T cells (not recorded which) from PBMCs. Here the CDR3 reads CSAEAQGRPNGYTF. The CDR3 DNA follows: TGCAGTGCCGAGGCGCAGGGAAGGCCCAATGGCTACACCTTC.